This TCR beta chain was recovered during a study of cytomegalovirus exposure and HLA in healthy donors. The overall study: Researchers previously reported finding 90 million to 130 million unique TCR beta sequences from approximately 190 million T cells.

J was trimmed by 4 bases and V by 3 bases; bases with no gene match: 9. Per germline, CDR1 MDHEN and CDR2 SYDVKM. The CDR3 totals 16 residues. The PCR was carried out with 60 Vbeta primers and 13 Jbeta primers. The repertoire was sequenced with immunoSEQ multiplex PCR; TCRdb's copy has only in-frame clones and lacks some. The table lists fewer than 200,000 clones, 75% to 90% of them singletons, with approximately 1.1% in the top ten. The chain is built from TRBV28 and TRBJ1-2; 9 bases align to TRBD1. Source material: PBMCs. This TCR derives from a boy younger than 10 in good health and CMV-seronegative. In DNA form, the CDR3 reads TGTGCCAGCAGTTTTTCCGGGACAGGGCGTTTCTATGGCTACACCTTC. As protein: CASSFSGTGRFYGYTF.